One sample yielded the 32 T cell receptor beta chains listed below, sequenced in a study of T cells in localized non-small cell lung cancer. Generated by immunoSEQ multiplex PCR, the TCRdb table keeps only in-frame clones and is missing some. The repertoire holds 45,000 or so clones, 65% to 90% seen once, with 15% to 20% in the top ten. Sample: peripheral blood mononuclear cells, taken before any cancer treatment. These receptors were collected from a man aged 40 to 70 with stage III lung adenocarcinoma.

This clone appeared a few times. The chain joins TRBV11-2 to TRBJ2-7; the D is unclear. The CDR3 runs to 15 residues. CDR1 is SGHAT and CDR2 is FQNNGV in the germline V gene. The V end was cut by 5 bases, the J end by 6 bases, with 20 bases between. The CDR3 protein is CASSGGDIPAAEQYF. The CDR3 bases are TGTGCCAGCAGCGGCGGTGATATACCGGCAGCCGAGCAGTACTTC.

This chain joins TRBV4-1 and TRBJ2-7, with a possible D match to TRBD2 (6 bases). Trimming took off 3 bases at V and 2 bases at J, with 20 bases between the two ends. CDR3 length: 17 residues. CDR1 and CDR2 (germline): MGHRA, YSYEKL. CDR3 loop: CASSQQVLSGGAYEQYF. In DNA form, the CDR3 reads TGCGCCAGCAGCCAGCAGGTTCTTTCCGGGGGAGCCTACGAGCAGTACTTC.

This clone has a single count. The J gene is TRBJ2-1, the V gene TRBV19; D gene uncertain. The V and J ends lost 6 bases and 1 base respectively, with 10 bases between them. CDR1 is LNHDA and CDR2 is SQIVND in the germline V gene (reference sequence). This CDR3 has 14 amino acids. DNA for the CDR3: TGTGCCAGTAGGAAGGATCCTTCCTACAATGAGCAGTTCTTC. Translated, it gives CASRKDPSYNEQFF. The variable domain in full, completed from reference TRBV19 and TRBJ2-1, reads DGGITQSPKYLFRKEGQNVTLSCEQNLNHDAMYWYRQDPGQGLRLIYYSQIVNDFQKGDIAEGYSVSREKKESFPLTVTSAQKNPTAFYLCASRKDPSYNEQFFGPGTRLTVL.

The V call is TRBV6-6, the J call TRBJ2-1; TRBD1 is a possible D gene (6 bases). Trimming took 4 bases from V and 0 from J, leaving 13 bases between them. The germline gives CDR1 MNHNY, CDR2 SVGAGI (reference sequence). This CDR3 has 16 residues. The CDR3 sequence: CASSWTASSSYNEQFF. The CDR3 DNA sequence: TGTGCCAGCAGTTGGACAGCTTCGAGCTCCTACAATGAGCAGTTCTTC.

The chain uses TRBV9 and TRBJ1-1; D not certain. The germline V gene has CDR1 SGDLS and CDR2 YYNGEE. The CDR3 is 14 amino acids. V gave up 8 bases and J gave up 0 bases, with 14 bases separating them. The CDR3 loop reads CASRPGIVNTEAFF. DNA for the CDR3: TGTGCCAGTCGACCCGGCATCGTGAACACTGAAGCTTTCTTT.

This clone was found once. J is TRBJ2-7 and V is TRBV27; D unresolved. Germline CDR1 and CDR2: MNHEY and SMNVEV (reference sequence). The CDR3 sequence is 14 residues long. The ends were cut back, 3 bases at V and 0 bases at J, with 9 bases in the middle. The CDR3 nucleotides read TGTGCCAGCAGTTTGGTCAGGAGCTCCTACGAGCAGTACTTC. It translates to CASSLVRSSYEQYF.

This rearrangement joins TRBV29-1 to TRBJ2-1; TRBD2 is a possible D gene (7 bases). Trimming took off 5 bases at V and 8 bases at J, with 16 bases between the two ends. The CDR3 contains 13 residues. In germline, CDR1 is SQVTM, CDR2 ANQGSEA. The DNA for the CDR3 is TGCAGCGTTAGAACAGGGAGGGTCCATGAGCAGTTCTTC. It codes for CSVRTGRVHEQFF.

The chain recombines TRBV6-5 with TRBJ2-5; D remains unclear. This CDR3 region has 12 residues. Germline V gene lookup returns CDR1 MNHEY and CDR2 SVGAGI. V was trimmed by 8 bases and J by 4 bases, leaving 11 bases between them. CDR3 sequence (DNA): TGTGCCAGCGGGCCGGGCTCAGAGACCCAGTACTTC. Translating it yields CASGPGSETQYF.

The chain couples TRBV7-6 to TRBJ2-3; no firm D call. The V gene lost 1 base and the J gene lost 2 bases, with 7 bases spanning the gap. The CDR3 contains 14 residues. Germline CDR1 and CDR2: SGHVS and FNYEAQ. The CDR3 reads CASSLVLNTDTQYF. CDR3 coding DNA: TGTGCCAGCAGCTTAGTGCTAAACACAGATACGCAGTATTTT.

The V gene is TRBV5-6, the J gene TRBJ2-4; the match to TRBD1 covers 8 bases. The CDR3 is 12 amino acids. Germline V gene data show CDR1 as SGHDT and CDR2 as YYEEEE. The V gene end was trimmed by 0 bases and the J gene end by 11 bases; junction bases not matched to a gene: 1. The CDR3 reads CASSLGTGLQYF. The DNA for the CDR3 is TGTGCCAGCAGCTTGGGGACAGGGCTTCAGTACTTC.

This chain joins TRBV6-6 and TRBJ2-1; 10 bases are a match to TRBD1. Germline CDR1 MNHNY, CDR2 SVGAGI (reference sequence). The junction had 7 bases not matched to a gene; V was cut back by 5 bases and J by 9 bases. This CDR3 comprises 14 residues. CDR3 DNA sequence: TGTGCCAGCAGTATGGGACAGGGGATAAGTGAGCAGTTCTTC. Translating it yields CASSMGQGISEQFF.

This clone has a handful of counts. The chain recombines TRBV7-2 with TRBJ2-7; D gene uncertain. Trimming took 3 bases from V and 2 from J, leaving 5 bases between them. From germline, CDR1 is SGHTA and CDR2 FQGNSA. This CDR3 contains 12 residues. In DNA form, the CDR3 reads TGTGCCAGCAGCTTGGGGACCTACGAGCAGTACTTC. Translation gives CASSLGTYEQYF.

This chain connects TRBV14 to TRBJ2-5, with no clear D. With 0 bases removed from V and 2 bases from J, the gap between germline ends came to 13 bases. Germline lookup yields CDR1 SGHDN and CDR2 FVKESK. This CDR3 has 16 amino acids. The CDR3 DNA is TGTGCCAGCAGCCAAGACCCAAAGTGGGGTCAAGAGACCCAGTACTTC. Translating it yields CASSQDPKWGQETQYF.

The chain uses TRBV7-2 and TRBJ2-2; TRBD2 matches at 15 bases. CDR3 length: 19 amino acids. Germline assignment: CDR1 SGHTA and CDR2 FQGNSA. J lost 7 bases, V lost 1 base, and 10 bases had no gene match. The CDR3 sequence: CASSLEASGLAGGGGELFF. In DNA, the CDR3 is TGTGCCAGCAGCTTAGAGGCCTCGGGACTAGCGGGGGGAGGCGGGGAGCTGTTTTTT.

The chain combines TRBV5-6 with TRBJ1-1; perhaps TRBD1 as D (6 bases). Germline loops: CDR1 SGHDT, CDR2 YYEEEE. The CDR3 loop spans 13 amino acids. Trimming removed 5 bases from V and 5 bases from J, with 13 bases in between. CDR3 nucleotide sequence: TGTGCCAGCAGGTTGAAGGGGGGAACTGAAGCTTTCTTT. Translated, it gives CASRLKGGTEAFF.

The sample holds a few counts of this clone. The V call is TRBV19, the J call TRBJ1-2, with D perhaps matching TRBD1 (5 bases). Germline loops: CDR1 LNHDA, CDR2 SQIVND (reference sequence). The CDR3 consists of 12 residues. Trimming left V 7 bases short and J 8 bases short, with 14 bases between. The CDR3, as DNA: TGTGCCAGTAAGCAGGGTTTGAGCGGCTACACCTTC. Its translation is CASKQGLSGYTF.

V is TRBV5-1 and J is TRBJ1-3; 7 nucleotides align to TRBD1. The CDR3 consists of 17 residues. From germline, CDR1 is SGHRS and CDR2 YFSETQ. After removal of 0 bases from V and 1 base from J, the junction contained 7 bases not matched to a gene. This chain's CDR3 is CASSLAPDRVSGNTIYF. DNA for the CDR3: TGCGCCAGCAGCTTGGCGCCCGACAGGGTTTCTGGAAACACCATATATTTT.

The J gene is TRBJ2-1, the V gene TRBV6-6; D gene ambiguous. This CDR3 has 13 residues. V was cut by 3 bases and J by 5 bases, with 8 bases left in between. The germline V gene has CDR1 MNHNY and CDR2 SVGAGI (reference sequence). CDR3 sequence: CASSYDGHNEQFF. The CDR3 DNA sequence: TGTGCCAGCAGTTATGATGGACACAATGAGCAGTTCTTC.

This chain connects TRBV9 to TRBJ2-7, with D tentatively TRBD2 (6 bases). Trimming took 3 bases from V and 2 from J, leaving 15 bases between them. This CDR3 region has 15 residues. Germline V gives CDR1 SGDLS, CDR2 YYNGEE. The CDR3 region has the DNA TGTGCCAGCAGCGCATCCGGGACTGCGCCCTACGAGCAGTACTTC. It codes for CASSASGTAPYEQYF. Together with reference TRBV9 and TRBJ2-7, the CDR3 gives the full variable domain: DSGVTQTPKHLITATGQRVTLRCSPRSGDLSVYWYQQSLDQGLQFLIQYYNGEERAKGNILERFSAQQFPDLHSELNLSSLELGDSALYFCASSASGTAPYEQYFGPGTRLTVT.

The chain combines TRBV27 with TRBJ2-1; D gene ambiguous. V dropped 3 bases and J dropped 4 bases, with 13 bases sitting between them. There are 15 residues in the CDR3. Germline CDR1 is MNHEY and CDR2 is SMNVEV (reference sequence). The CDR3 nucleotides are TGTGCCAGCAGTTTTATTACAGCGAATTACAATGAGCAGTTCTTC. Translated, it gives CASSFITANYNEQFF.

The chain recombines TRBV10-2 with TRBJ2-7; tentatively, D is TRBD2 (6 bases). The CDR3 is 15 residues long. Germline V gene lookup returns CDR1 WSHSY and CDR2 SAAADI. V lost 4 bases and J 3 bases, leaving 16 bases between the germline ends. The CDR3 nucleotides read TGCGCCAGCAGTGTTGCGGGATCGGAGAACTACGAGCAGTACTTC. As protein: CASSVAGSENYEQYF.

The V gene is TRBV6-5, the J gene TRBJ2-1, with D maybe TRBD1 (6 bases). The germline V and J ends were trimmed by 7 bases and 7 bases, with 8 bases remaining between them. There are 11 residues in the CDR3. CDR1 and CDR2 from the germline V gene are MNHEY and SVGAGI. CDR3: CASIQGNEQFF. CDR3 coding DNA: TGTGCCAGCATTCAGGGGAATGAGCAGTTCTTC.

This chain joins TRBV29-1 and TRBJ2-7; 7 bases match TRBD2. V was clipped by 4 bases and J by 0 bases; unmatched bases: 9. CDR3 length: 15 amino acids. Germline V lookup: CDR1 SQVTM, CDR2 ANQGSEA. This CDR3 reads CSVVSKRGASYEQYF. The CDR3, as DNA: TGCAGCGTTGTTTCTAAGCGGGGAGCCTCCTACGAGCAGTACTTC.

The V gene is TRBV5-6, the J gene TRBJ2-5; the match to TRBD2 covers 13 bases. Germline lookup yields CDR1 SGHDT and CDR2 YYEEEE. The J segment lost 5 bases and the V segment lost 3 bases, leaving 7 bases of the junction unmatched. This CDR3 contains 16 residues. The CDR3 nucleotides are TGTGCCAGCAGCTCCTGGACTAGCGGGGGCAGGGAGACCCAGTACTTC. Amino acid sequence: CASSSWTSGGRETQYF.

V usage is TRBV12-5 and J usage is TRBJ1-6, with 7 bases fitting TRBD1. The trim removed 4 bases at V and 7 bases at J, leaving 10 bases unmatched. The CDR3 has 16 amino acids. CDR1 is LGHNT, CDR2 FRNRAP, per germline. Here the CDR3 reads CASGSGQVNTNSPLHF. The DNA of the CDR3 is TGTGCTAGTGGTTCAGGACAGGTGAACACCAATTCACCCCTCCACTTT. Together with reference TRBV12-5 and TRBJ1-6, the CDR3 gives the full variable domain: DARVTQTPRHKVTEMGQEVTMRCQPILGHNTVFWYRQTMMQGLELLAYFRNRAPLDDSGMPKDRFSAEMPDATLATLKIQPSEPRDSAVYFCASGSGQVNTNSPLHFGNGTRLTVT.

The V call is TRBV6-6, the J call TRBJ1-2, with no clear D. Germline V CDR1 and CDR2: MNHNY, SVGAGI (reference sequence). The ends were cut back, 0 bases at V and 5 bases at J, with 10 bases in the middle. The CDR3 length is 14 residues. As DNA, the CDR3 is TGTGCCAGCAGTTACTCGATAGATCTTTATGGCTACACCTTC. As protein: CASSYSIDLYGYTF.

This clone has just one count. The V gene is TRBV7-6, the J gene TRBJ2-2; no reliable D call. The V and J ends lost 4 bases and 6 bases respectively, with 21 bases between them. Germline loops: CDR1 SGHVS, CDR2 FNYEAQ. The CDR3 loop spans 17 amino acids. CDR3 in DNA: TGTGCCAGCAGCTCGCCTCACGTCCATCATCACGCCGGGGAGCTGTTTTTT. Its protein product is CASSSPHVHHHAGELFF.

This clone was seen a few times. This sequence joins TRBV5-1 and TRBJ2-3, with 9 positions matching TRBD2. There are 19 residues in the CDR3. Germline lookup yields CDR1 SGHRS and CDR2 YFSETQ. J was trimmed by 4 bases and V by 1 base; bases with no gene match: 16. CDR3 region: CASSLLVGTSGGNADTQYF. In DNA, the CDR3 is TGCGCCAGCAGCTTGCTAGTCGGGACAAGCGGGGGGAACGCAGATACGCAGTATTTT.

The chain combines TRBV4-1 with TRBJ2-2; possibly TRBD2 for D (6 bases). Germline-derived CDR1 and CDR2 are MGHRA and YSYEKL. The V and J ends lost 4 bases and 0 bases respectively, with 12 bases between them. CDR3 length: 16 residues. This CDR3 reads CASSPLAGTNTGELFF. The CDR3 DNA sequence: TGCGCCAGCAGCCCCCTCGCGGGAACGAACACCGGGGAGCTGTTTTTT.

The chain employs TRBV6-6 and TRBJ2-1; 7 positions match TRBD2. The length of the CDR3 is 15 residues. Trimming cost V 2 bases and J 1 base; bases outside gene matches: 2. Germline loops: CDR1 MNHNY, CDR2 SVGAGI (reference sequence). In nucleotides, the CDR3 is TGTGCCAGCAGTTACGGACTAGGATCCTACAATGAGCAGTTCTTC. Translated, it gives CASSYGLGSYNEQFF.

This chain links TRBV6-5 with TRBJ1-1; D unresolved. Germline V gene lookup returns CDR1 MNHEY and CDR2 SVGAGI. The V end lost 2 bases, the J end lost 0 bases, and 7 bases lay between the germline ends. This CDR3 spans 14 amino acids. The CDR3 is CASSYRTMNTEAFF. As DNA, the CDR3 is TGTGCCAGCAGTTACCGTACAATGAACACTGAAGCTTTCTTT.

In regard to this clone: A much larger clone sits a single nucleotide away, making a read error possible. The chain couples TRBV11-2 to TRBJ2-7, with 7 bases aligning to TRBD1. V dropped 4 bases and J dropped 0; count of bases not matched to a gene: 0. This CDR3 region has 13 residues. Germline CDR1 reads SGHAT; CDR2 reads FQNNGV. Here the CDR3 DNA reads TGTGCCAGCAGCTGGGACAGCTCCTACGAGCAGTACTTC. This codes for CASSWDSSYEQYF.